The 24 T cell receptor beta chains presented below share a single source sample, sequenced in a study of CXCR3-negative and CXCR3-positive naive CD8 T cells (dated by TCRdb to the late 2010s). TCRdb names NextSeq 550 as the instrument used. The Human TCR Profiling Kit (MiLaboratory) was used to make UMI-labeled 5' RACE TRB cDNA libraries. TCRdb reprocessed the sequencing reads and holds a single record per CDR3 protein sequence, with no DNA. The sample table includes about 94,000 distinct CDR3 sequences. Of the sample, almost 0.55% falls within the top ten clones. What the authors observed across the whole study: Compared with CXCR3-negative naive cells, CXCR3-positive naive cells had TRB CDR3s with higher hydrophobicity (lower Kidera factor 4), lower energy, and higher strength and volume indices.

No cognate antigen is known for these TCRs. The sequencing input was naive CXCR3+ CD8+ T cells from blood. The cell subset or site label, as the study defines it: CD45RO-CCR7+CD27+CD95- naive CD8+ T cells expressing CXCR3 (TNR3+). Receptor source: a human donor in good health. Some clones in this sample may be carry-over from other donors' samples.

V and J are TRBV7-8 and TRBJ2-7; checking the TCRdb D call of TRBD1 is not possible without DNA. Germline V gene data show CDR1 as SGHVS and CDR2 as FQNEAQ. The CDR3 is made up of 13 amino acids. CDR3 loop: CASSLGLGVRQYF.

The rearrangement joins TRBV7-9 to TRBJ1-4; the D gene TCRdb calls, TRBD1, cannot be checked with no DNA. Germline assignment: CDR1 SEHNR and CDR2 FQNEAQ (reference sequence). CDR3 size: 18 residues. CDR3 in amino acids: CASSIINPTARTGEKLFF.

The chain is built from TRBV7-2 and TRBJ2-5; TCRdb proposes TRBD2, but this gene call is untestable without DNA. The CDR3 extends over 16 amino acids. In germline, CDR1 is SGHTA, CDR2 FQGNSA. The CDR3 spells CASSLVSGGVQETQYF.

The chain carries TRBV13 and TRBJ2-3; TCRdb designates TRBD1, a call that cannot be tested without DNA. There are 12 residues in the CDR3. CDR1 is PRHDT and CDR2 is FYEKMQ in the germline V gene (reference sequence). CDR3 sequence: CASSPGTDTQYF.

The chain has TRBV23-1 and TRBJ2-1. TRBV23-1 is labeled an ORF, and its function is uncertain. The CDR3 runs to 15 residues. The CDR3 here is CASSQSSWGPNEQFF.

CDR3 region: CSARWSAGTSYNEQFF. The J gene is TRBJ2-1, the V gene TRBV20-1; TCRdb outputs TRBD1, but without DNA this stays unchecked. CDR1 DFQATT and CDR2 SNEGSKA come from the germline V gene (reference sequence). The CDR3 covers 16 residues.

The chain joins TRBV28 to TRBJ2-1; TCRdb returns TRBD2, unconfirmable since there is no DNA. Germline values: CDR1 MDHEN, CDR2 SYDVKM. This CDR3 is built from 14 residues. The CDR3 loop is CASSLVTRNNEQFF.

The chain has TRBV28 and TRBJ2-2; with no DNA, the TCRdb D assignment of TRBD2 cannot be verified. The CDR3 length is 15 residues. Germline V gene data show CDR1 as MDHEN and CDR2 as SYDVKM. The CDR3 spells CASTRWTFNTGELFF.

The rearrangement links TRBV5-1 to TRBJ2-7. The CDR3 contains 15 residues. Germline assignment: CDR1 SGHRS and CDR2 YFSETQ. CDR3 region: CASSPAAQESYEQYF.

V usage is TRBV27 and J usage is TRBJ2-5; without DNA, the TCRdb call of TRBD1 cannot be checked. Germline CDR1 reads MNHEY; CDR2 reads SMNVEV (reference sequence). The CDR3 length is 13 residues. The CDR3 loop reads CATSDSPWETQYF.

The chain couples TRBV7-2 to TRBJ2-7. Germline V gives CDR1 SGHTA, CDR2 FQGNSA. CDR3 length equals 13 residues. The CDR3 region is CASSSAPHYEQYF.

The V and J genes are TRBV7-9 and TRBJ2-5; no DNA is available, so the TRBD1 call from TCRdb remains unchecked. In germline, CDR1 is SEHNR, CDR2 FQNEAQ (reference sequence). This CDR3 comprises 14 residues. The CDR3 loop is CASSPRPREETQYF.

CDR3: CARSAGRASQPQHF. The chain employs TRBV30 and TRBJ1-5. The CDR3 runs 14 residues. CDR1 and CDR2 from the germline V gene are GTSNPN and SVGIG (reference sequence).

J is TRBJ1-2 and V is TRBV29-1; the TCRdb call, TRBD1, lacks DNA for checking. The CDR3 extends over 12 amino acids. The germline CDR1 and CDR2 sequences are SQVTM and ANQGSEA. The CDR3: CSVPGGGRGYTF.

This rearrangement joins TRBV6-5 to TRBJ2-5; the TRBD1 assignment by TCRdb is unverifiable without DNA. This CDR3 contains 13 residues. Germline loops: CDR1 MNHEY, CDR2 SVGAGI. This CDR3 is CASSFRQGETQYF.

The V and J genes are TRBV4-3 and TRBJ1-3. The CDR3 sequence is 16 residues long. The germline V gene has CDR1 LGHNA and CDR2 YSLEER. CDR3 amino acids: CASSQEVRDSRNTIYF.

This sequence joins TRBV6-5 and TRBJ2-3; the D gene TCRdb calls, TRBD2, cannot be checked with no DNA. The germline V gene encodes CDR1 MNHEY and CDR2 SVGAGI. The CDR3 contains 14 residues. The CDR3 region is CASKGLADTDTQYF.

The chain has TRBV2 and TRBJ2-7; TCRdb designates TRBD2, a call that cannot be tested without DNA. Germline lookup yields CDR1 SNHLY and CDR2 FYNNEI. The CDR3 runs 14 residues. CDR3 amino acids: CASGGTGASYEQYF.

This chain uses TRBV29-1 with TRBJ2-2; TCRdb designates TRBD1, a call that cannot be tested without DNA. This CDR3 has 13 amino acids. Germline CDR1 SQVTM, CDR2 ANQGSEA. CDR3 sequence: CSVGTGASGELFF.

The chain carries TRBV6-1 and TRBJ2-1; TCRdb lists TRBD1, though no DNA is available to test this call. The CDR3 runs 14 residues. CDR1 and CDR2 from the germline V gene are MNHNS and SASEGT. This chain's CDR3 is CASSEAGAGVGEFF.

This rearrangement joins TRBV5-1 to TRBJ1-5; TCRdb's D gene call, TRBD1, goes unchecked for lack of DNA. Germline CDR1 and CDR2: SGHRS and YFSETQ. The CDR3 spans 18 residues. The CDR3 reads CASRLKGDGGYSNQPQHF. The entire variable domain, with the rest obtained from reference TRBV5-1 and TRBJ1-5, is as follows: KAGVTQTPRYLIKTRGQQVTLSCSPISGHRSVSWYQQTPGQGLQFLFEYFSETQRNKGNFPGRFSGRQFSNSRSEMNVSTLELGDSALYLCASRLKGDGGYSNQPQHFGDGTRLSIL.

The V call is TRBV28, the J call TRBJ2-3. The CDR3 has 14 amino acids. Germline V CDR1 and CDR2: MDHEN, SYDVKM. The CDR3 is CASSLLVSSDTQYF.

The chain recombines TRBV6-2 or TRBV6-3 with TRBJ2-7; TCRdb's D gene call, TRBD2, goes unchecked for lack of DNA. The CDR3 extends over 13 amino acids. Looked up from germline, CDR1 is MNHEY and CDR2 is SVGEGT. This chain's CDR3 is CASSRREGYEQYF.

V gene TRBV28 combines with J gene TRBJ1-4; TCRdb proposes TRBD1, but this gene call is untestable without DNA. Germline CDR1 reads MDHEN; CDR2 reads SYDVKM. The CDR3 runs 14 residues. The CDR3 sequence: CASSFDRGSEKLFF.